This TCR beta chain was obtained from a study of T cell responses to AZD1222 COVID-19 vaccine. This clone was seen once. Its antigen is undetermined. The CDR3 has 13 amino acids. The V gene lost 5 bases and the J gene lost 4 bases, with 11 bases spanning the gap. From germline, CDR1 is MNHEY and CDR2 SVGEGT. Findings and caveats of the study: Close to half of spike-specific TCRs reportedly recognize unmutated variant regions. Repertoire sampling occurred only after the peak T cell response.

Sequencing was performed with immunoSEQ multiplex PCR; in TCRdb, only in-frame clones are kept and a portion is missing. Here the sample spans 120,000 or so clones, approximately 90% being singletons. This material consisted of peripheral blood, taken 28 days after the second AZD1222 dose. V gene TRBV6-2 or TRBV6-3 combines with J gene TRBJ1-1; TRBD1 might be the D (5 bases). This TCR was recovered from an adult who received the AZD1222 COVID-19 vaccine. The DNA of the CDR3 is TGTGCCAGCAGTGGGGGGACGGGCACTGAAGCTTTCTTT. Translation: CASSGGTGTEAFF.